Below are 10 T cell receptor beta chains sequenced from a single sample in a study of T cell responses to AZD1222 COVID-19 vaccine. The protocol was immunoSEQ multiplex PCR, while the TCRdb copy is restricted to in-frame clones and leaves out a portion. The data show more than 90,000 clones, with roughly 91% seen just once and less than 8.5% held by the top ten. The material sequenced was peripheral blood, taken 28 days after the second AZD1222 dose. The receptors here all came from an adult who received the AZD1222 COVID-19 vaccine.

The chain recombines TRBV19 with TRBJ1-6, with 8 bases aligning to TRBD1. This CDR3 spans 15 amino acids. The J segment lost 9 bases and the V segment lost 3 bases, leaving 7 bases of the junction unmatched. Per germline, CDR1 LNHDA and CDR2 SQIVND (reference sequence). The CDR3 DNA follows: TGTGCCAGTAGTATCGAACAGGGGGTTGGTTCACCCCTCCACTTT. Translating gives CASSIEQGVGSPLHF.

J is TRBJ2-1 and V is TRBV29-1; 7 nucleotides line up with TRBD1. The V gene's germline CDR1 is SQVTM and CDR2 ANQGSEA. The CDR3 is made up of 15 amino acids. Germline trimming cut 8 bases from V and 1 base from J; bases unmatched to any gene: 11. In nucleotides, the CDR3 is TGCAGCTACGAACGGGGCAGGGGGTCCTACAATGAGCAGTTCTTC. Its translation: CSYERGRGSYNEQFF.

The rearrangement joins TRBV9 to TRBJ2-5; TRBD2 might be the D (7 bases). This CDR3 has 14 amino acids. CDR1 and CDR2 (germline): SGDLS, YYNGEE. Trimming took off 0 bases at V and 7 bases at J, with 13 bases between the two ends. Here the CDR3 DNA reads TGTGCCAGCAGCGTAGAGGGACTACAGGGGACCCAGTACTTC. As protein: CASSVEGLQGTQYF.

The V and J genes are TRBV19 and TRBJ2-3, with D maybe TRBD2 (6 bases). V lost 5 bases and J lost 2, with 14 bases in between. The CDR3 is 15 amino acids. CDR1 is LNHDA, CDR2 SQIVND, per germline (reference sequence). CDR3 protein: CASSPGGANTDTQYF. DNA for the CDR3: TGTGCCAGTAGTCCTGGCGGGGCGAACACAGATACGCAGTATTTT.

CDR3 protein: CASSPDGLAKNIQYF. CDR3 bases: TGTGCCAGCTCACCCGACGGTCTAGCCAAAAACATTCAGTACTTC. This chain connects TRBV18 to TRBJ2-4; no firm D call. Trimming cost V 3 bases and J 0 bases, with 9 bases left between them. CDR3 length: 15 amino acids. The germline V gene encodes CDR1 KGHSH and CDR2 LQKENI.

V and J are TRBV2 and TRBJ2-7, with D perhaps TRBD1 or TRBD2 (5 bases each). The length of the CDR3 is 15 residues. Germline lookup yields CDR1 SNHLY and CDR2 FYNNEI. V dropped 7 bases and J dropped 4 bases, with 20 bases sitting between them. CDR3 sequence reads: CASTKGTVSSYEQYF. The CDR3 DNA sequence: TGTGCCAGCACCAAAGGGACCGTAAGTTCGTACGAGCAGTACTTC.

The V and J genes are TRBV5-4 and TRBJ2-2, with 10 bases matching TRBD2. Per germline, CDR1 SGHNT and CDR2 YYREEE (reference sequence). Trimming took 3 bases from V and 8 from J; bases not matched to a gene: 7. The CDR3 is made up of 15 amino acids. The CDR3 DNA sequence: TGTGCCAGCAGCTCATCCGGGACTAGCGCTGGGGAGCTGTTTTTT. Translated, it gives CASSSSGTSAGELFF.

The chain is built from TRBV2 and TRBJ2-3; possible D gene TRBD1, 5 bases. Germline loops: CDR1 SNHLY, CDR2 FYNNEI. Between the trimmed V and J ends, which lost 6 bases and 2 bases, there was a span of 12 bases. The CDR3 length is 14 residues. The CDR3: CASRNRSYTDTQYF. Written as DNA, the CDR3 is TGTGCCAGCAGAAACAGGAGTTACACAGATACGCAGTATTTT.

This chain links TRBV5-4 with TRBJ1-1; the D gene is possibly TRBD1 (6 bases). Per the germline V gene, CDR1 is SGHNT and CDR2 is YYREEE (reference sequence). The CDR3 extends over 14 amino acids. V gave up 0 bases and J gave up 4 bases, with 10 bases separating them. The CDR3 reads CASSLDRALTEAFF. The DNA of the CDR3 is TGTGCCAGCAGCTTGGACAGGGCTCTCACTGAAGCTTTCTTT. Based on the CDR3 plus reference TRBV5-4 and TRBJ1-1, the full variable domain is ETGVTQSPTHLIKTRGQQVTLRCSSQSGHNTVSWYQQALGQGPQFIFQYYREEENGRGNFPPRFSGLQFPNYSSELNVNALELDDSALYLCASSLDRALTEAFFGQGTRLTVV.

For the CDR3, the DNA is TGTGCCAGCAGTACGCCGGGAAACGAGTACAATGAGCAGTTCTTC. Its protein product is CASSTPGNEYNEQFF. The chain joins TRBV7-9 to TRBJ2-1; weak D call: TRBD2 (5 bases). From germline, CDR1 is SEHNR and CDR2 FQNEAQ (reference sequence). This CDR3 region has 15 residues. The ends were cut back, 6 bases at V and 4 bases at J, with 16 bases in the middle. Full variable domain (rest looked up from reference TRBV7-9 and TRBJ2-1): DTGVSQNPRHKITKRGQNVTFRCDPISEHNRLYWYRQTLGQGPEFLTYFQNEAQLEKSRLLSDRFSAERPKGSFSTLEIQRTEQGDSAMYLCASSTPGNEYNEQFFGPGTRLTVL.